What follows are 13 T cell receptor beta chains derived from one specimen sequenced in a study of shared clonotypes between healthy human individuals. The repertoire was sequenced with immunoSEQ multiplex PCR; TCRdb's copy has only in-frame clones and lacks some. The sample includes under 1,100,000 clones, about 77% of them seen just once. The sequenced material came from memory CD4+ T cells sorted from blood. The subset is: CD45RA-negative fraction. Source of these receptors: a man between 18 and 29 years old in good health.

The V gene is TRBV9, the J gene TRBJ1-1, with D possibly being TRBD1 (6 bases). V was trimmed by 4 bases and J by 0 bases, leaving 13 bases between them. CDR1 and CDR2 (germline): SGDLS, YYNGEE. CDR3 size: 15 residues. The CDR3: CASSPGTSMNTEAFF. The CDR3 coding sequence is TGTGCCAGCAGCCCCGGGACAAGTATGAACACTGAAGCTTTCTTT.

The V gene is TRBV28, the J gene TRBJ1-3; 7 bases map to TRBD1. Germline assignment: CDR1 MDHEN and CDR2 SYDVKM. With 6 bases clipped from V and 4 bases from J, the junction kept 6 bases outside the gene matches. The CDR3 contains 14 residues. The CDR3 sequence is CASRTTGPGNTIYF. As DNA, the CDR3 is TGTGCCAGCAGGACGACAGGGCCAGGAAACACCATATATTTT.

This clone was picked up a small number of times. This sequence joins TRBV5-1 and TRBJ2-5; 10 nucleotides align to TRBD1. Germline trimming cut 4 bases from V and 4 bases from J; bases unmatched to any gene: 4. Germline V gene lookup returns CDR1 SGHRS and CDR2 YFSETQ. The CDR3 has 14 residues. The DNA for the CDR3 is TGCGCCAGCAGCCAGGGACAGGGGTCAGAGACCCAGTACTTC. Translation: CASSQGQGSETQYF.

A few counts support this clone. A junction boundary mismatches the germline segment, possibly from a read error. This CDR3 reads CASSLGDTNTGELFF. In DNA, the CDR3 is TGTGCCAGCAGTTTAGGGGATACGAACACCGGGGAGCTGTTTTTT. V and J are TRBV7-9 and TRBJ2-2; D is perhaps TRBD1 (5 bases). The CDR3 is 15 amino acids. Germline V lookup: CDR1 SEHNR, CDR2 FQNEAQ (reference sequence).

With regard to this clone: This sample includes further DNA sequences coding for the same CDR3. The gene calls are TRBV5-1 and TRBJ2-3, with 9 bases fitting TRBD2. Per germline, CDR1 SGHRS and CDR2 YFSETQ. The J segment lost 0 bases and the V segment lost 3 bases, leaving 5 bases of the junction unmatched. The CDR3 totals 16 residues. The CDR3 sequence is CASSSLTSGSTDTQYF. CDR3 DNA sequence: TGCGCCAGCAGCTCACTGACTAGCGGAAGCACAGATACGCAGTATTTT.

This clone was found many times. Other DNA sequences in this specimen translate into the identical CDR3. The chain links TRBV18 to TRBJ2-7; TRBD1 agrees at 9 bases. The CDR3 sequence is 14 residues long. Trimming removed 3 bases from V and 4 bases from J; junction bases left unmatched: 4. Germline CDR1 and CDR2: KGHSH and LQKENI. Written as DNA, the CDR3 is TGTGCCAGCTCACCCGAGGGACAGGGTTACGAGCAGTACTTC. Amino acids: CASSPEGQGYEQYF.

A remark on this clone: The identical CDR3 is also encoded by other nucleotide sequences in the sample. V gene TRBV15 combines with J gene TRBJ2-7, with 7 bases matching TRBD1. The CDR3 contains 14 residues. The germline V gene has CDR1 LNHNV and CDR2 YYDKDF (reference sequence). Trimming removed 3 bases from V and 2 bases from J; junction bases left unmatched: 4. The CDR3 loop is CATSRGQGAYEQYF. DNA of the CDR3: TGTGCCACCAGCAGGGGCCAGGGGGCCTACGAGCAGTACTTC.

Details on this clone: A far larger clone is one base from this, pointing to a likely read error. The rearrangement links TRBV27 to TRBJ1-1, with a weak D call TRBD1 (6 bases). The CDR3 consists of 16 residues. Germline V gene sequence: CDR1 MNHEY, CDR2 SMNVEV (reference sequence). Here the CDR3 reads CASSSVQGVVNTEALF. For the CDR3, the DNA is TGTGCCAGCAGTTCAGTACAGGGCGTAGTGAACACTGAAGCTCTCTTT.

In its sample, this clone was seen a few times. This chain joins TRBV30 and TRBJ1-1, with D possibly TRBD1 on 5 matching bases. Germline V CDR1 and CDR2: GTSNPN, SVGIG (reference sequence). The ends were cut back, 2 bases at V and 8 bases at J, with 9 bases in the middle. The CDR3 runs 11 residues. CDR3 residues: CAWSQQDEAFF. The DNA for the CDR3 is TGTGCCTGGAGTCAACAGGACGAAGCTTTCTTT.

The sample holds one count of this clone. The chain combines TRBV7-9 with TRBJ2-3; the D is unclear. The CDR3 totals 12 residues. CDR1 and CDR2 (germline): SEHNR, FQNEAQ (reference sequence). Trimming shortened V by 5 bases and J by 10 bases, and 13 bases separated the two germline ends. The CDR3 sequence is CASSLLIRAQYF. The CDR3, as DNA: TGTGCCAGCAGCCTATTAATACGGGCGCAGTATTTT.

The V gene is TRBV2, the J gene TRBJ1-5, with a tentative D call TRBD1 (6 bases). Germline V lookup: CDR1 SNHLY, CDR2 FYNNEI. V lost 2 bases to trimming and J lost 10 bases, with 15 bases between them. CDR3 length: 14 residues. Here the CDR3 reads CASSEQGSGDPQHF. The DNA of the CDR3 is TGTGCCAGCAGTGAACAGGGGTCGGGGGATCCCCAGCATTTT.

This clone is a singleton in its sample. This chain joins TRBV25-1 and TRBJ1-6; perhaps TRBD1 as D (6 bases). The CDR3 sequence is 14 residues long. The germline V gene encodes CDR1 MGHDK and CDR2 SYGVNS. V shed 6 bases and J shed 7 bases, with 13 bases lying between them. The CDR3 DNA reads as TGTGCCAGCAGACCGGACAGTCAGAATTCACCCCTCCACTTT. Residues: CASRPDSQNSPLHF.

The rearrangement joins TRBV4-2 to TRBJ1-1; D perhaps matches TRBD1 (5 bases). The CDR3 spans 16 residues. Germline loops: CDR1 LGHNA, CDR2 YNFKEQ. V lost 0 bases and J 10 bases, leaving 21 bases between the germline ends. In nucleotides, the CDR3 is TGTGCCAGCAGCCAAGATGTAGCTGCGGAGGGGTGGGGAGCTTTCTTT. Its translation is CASSQDVAAEGWGAFF.